A single sample gave rise to the 9 T cell receptor beta chains below, sequenced in a study of blood T cell repertoires in COVID-19 (dated by TCRdb to about 2020). Receptors were amplified or captured by the immunoSEQ multiplex PCR assay. Entries here come from immuneACCESS through TCRdb and include only in-frame sequences with V and J called. Some clones fail to appear in such tables; in the studies checked, an unresolved V gene covers under half of the shortfall, and the cause of the remainder is unknown. This sample lists tens of thousands of clones; about 80% were detected once. Over 3% of the sample is in the top ten clones. The sample taken for sequencing was peripheral blood. These receptors all stem from a man in his sixties with acute or convalescent COVID-19.

The chain employs TRBV12-3 or TRBV12-4 and TRBJ1-5; D perhaps matches TRBD1 (6 bases). Trimming cost V 7 bases and J 4 bases, with 11 bases left between them. This CDR3 spans 13 amino acids. In nucleotides, the CDR3 is TGTGCCAGCACCTTCGGGACAAATCAGCCCCAGCATTTT. This sequence encodes CASTFGTNQPQHF.

The chain joins TRBV28 to TRBJ1-1; 9 positions agree with TRBD1. Looked up from germline, CDR1 is MDHEN and CDR2 is SYDVKM. Trimming cost V 4 bases and J 6 bases; bases outside gene matches: 9. The CDR3 totals 15 residues. Here the CDR3 DNA reads TGTGCCAGCAGTTCGTCCGGGACAGGGTATCCTGAAGCTTTCTTT. Its protein product is CASSSSGTGYPEAFF.

This clone has just a few counts. The chain has TRBV4-2 and TRBJ2-7, with 10 positions matching TRBD2. Germline V gives CDR1 LGHNA, CDR2 YNFKEQ. The CDR3 extends over 15 amino acids. V shed 0 bases, J shed 4 bases, and the junction held 3 bases outside the gene matches. CDR3 sequence: CASSQEGTSAYEQYF. For the CDR3, the DNA is TGTGCCAGCAGCCAAGAAGGGACTAGCGCGTACGAGCAGTACTTC.

The chain uses TRBV14 and TRBJ2-1, with 10 bases lining up with TRBD2. The CDR3 contains 16 residues. Unmatched junction bases numbered 1, after V lost 0 bases and J lost 2 bases. Per germline, CDR1 SGHDN and CDR2 FVKESK. The DNA for the CDR3 is TGTGCCAGCAGCCAAGAGCTAGCGGGAGCCTACAATGAGCAGTTCTTC. Translation gives CASSQELAGAYNEQFF. The variable domain in full, completed from reference TRBV14 and TRBJ2-1, reads EAGVTQFPSHSVIEKGQTVTLRCDPISGHDNLYWYRRVMGKEIKFLLHFVKESKQDESGMPNNRFLAERTGGTYSTLKVQPAELEDSGVYFCASSQELAGAYNEQFFGPGTRLTVL.

This clone was detected only once. The V and J genes are TRBV2 and TRBJ1-2; D uncertain. Deletions cut 5 bases from V and 0 bases from J, with 7 bases between. Per germline, CDR1 SNHLY and CDR2 FYNNEI. This CDR3 is 13 amino acids long. The CDR3 region is CASSPQSNYGYTF. The CDR3 nucleotides are TGTGCCAGCAGTCCGCAGTCTAACTATGGCTACACCTTC.

Note on this clone: Relative to the germline gene, one junction end is altered; a read error may explain this. V gene TRBV7-9 combines with J gene TRBJ2-1; D ambiguous. This CDR3 spans 9 amino acids. Germline assignment: CDR1 SEHNR and CDR2 FQNEAQ (reference sequence). In DNA form, the CDR3 reads TGTGCCAGCAGCTCCCCCGAGCTCTTC. Its translation is CASSSPELF.

The J gene is TRBJ1-2, the V gene TRBV28, with D perhaps TRBD1 (5 bases). From germline, CDR1 is MDHEN and CDR2 SYDVKM. This CDR3 is built from 12 residues. V was clipped by 4 bases and J by 13 bases, with 16 bases between them. CDR3 sequence: CASSWTRQRLTF. In DNA form, the CDR3 reads TGTGCCAGCAGTTGGACAAGACAGCGCCTCACCTTC.

The chain employs TRBV13 and TRBJ2-7, with a tentative D call TRBD1 (6 bases). Germline V gene data show CDR1 as PRHDT and CDR2 as FYEKMQ (reference sequence). Trimming cost V 5 bases and J 3 bases, with 17 bases left between them. The CDR3 extends over 15 amino acids. Here the CDR3 DNA reads TGTGCCAGCAGCCCACCAAGGACAGAGAACTACGAGCAGTACTTC. Protein product: CASSPPRTENYEQYF.

This chain uses TRBV15 with TRBJ1-6; 9 positions match TRBD1. The CDR3 loop spans 15 amino acids. Germline-derived CDR1 and CDR2 are LNHNV and YYDKDF (reference sequence). Trimming took 5 bases from V and 15 from J; bases not matched to a gene: 14. CDR3 nucleotides: TGTGCCACCAGCTCTCCGGGACAGGGTATCTTGGACCTCCACTTT. As protein: CATSSPGQGILDLHF.